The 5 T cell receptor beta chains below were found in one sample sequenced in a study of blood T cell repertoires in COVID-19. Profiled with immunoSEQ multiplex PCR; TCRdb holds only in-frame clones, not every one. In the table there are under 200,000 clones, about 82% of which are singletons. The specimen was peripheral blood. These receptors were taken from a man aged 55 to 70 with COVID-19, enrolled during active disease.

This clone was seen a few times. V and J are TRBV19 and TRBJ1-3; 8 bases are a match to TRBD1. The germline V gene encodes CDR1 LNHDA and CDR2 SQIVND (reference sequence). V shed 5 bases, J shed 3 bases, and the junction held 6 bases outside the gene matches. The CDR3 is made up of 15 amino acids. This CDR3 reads CASSLDRGRGNTIYF. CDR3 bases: TGTGCCAGTAGTCTCGACAGGGGCCGTGGAAACACCATATATTTT.

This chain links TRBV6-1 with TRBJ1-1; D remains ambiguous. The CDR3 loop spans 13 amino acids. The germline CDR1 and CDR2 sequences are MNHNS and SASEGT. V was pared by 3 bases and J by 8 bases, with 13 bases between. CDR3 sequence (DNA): TGTGCCAGCAGTGATAACGATAGCGGAGAAGCTTTCTTT. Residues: CASSDNDSGEAFF.

In nucleotides, the CDR3 is TGTGCCAGCAGCGTAGAAGGGACAGGGTATCAGCCCCAGCATTTT. Translated, it gives CASSVEGTGYQPQHF. The rearrangement joins TRBV9 to TRBJ1-5; 9 nucleotides align to TRBD1. J lost 5 bases, V lost 0 bases, and 3 bases had no gene match. Per the germline V gene, CDR1 is SGDLS and CDR2 is YYNGEE. The CDR3 has 15 residues. The variable domain in full, with the rest retrieved from reference TRBV9 and TRBJ1-5, is DSGVTQTPKHLITATGQRVTLRCSPRSGDLSVYWYQQSLDQGLQFLIQYYNGEERAKGNILERFSAQQFPDLHSELNLSSLELGDSALYFCASSVEGTGYQPQHFGDGTRLSIL.

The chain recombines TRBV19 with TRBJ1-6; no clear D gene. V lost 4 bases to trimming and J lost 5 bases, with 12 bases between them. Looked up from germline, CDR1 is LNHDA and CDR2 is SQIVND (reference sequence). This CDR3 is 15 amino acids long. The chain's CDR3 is CASSTSGRHNSPLHF. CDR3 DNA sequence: TGTGCCAGTAGTACCTCCGGGAGACATAATTCACCCCTCCACTTT.

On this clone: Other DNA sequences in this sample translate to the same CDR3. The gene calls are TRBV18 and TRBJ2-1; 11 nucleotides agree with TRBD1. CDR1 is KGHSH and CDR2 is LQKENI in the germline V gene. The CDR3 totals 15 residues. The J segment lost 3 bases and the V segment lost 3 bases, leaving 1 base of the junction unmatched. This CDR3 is CASSPGTGGYNEQFF. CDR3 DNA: TGTGCCAGCTCACCCGGGACAGGGGGCTACAATGAGCAGTTCTTC.